This TCR beta chain is from a study of blood T cell repertoires in COVID-19. During active infection, Seattle patients enrolled and were then monitored through disease. As processed by the authors: Cell counts per sample came from amplifying reference gene primers. Here immunoSEQ multiplex PCR was the method, and the copy in TCRdb shows in-frame clones only, minus some. The V and J calls and clone size are taken from that table; D and trimming were inferred from the DNA. Of roughly 230,000 clones detected, around 90% appear once; the ten largest clones hold roughly 0.89%. Germline V gene sequence: CDR1 GTSNPN, CDR2 SVGIG (reference sequence). CDR3 length: 14 residues. V lost 0 bases, J lost 4 bases, and 9 bases lay in between.

This sequence was found in a man aged 25 to 45 with COVID-19, enrolled during active disease. The gene calls are TRBV30 and TRBJ1-4, with a possible D match to TRBD1 (6 bases). The specimen sequenced was peripheral blood. CDR3 DNA sequence: TGTGCCTGGAGTGTAGGGGGTTATAATGAAAAACTGTTTTTT. Its protein product is CAWSVGGYNEKLFF.